One sample yielded the 10 T cell receptor beta chains listed below, sequenced in a study of blood T cell repertoires in COVID-19. TCRdb's table, derived via immunoSEQ multiplex PCR, lists solely in-frame clones and lacks some. The profile shows 65,000 to 90,000 clones, approximately 80% of them singletons. Sample: peripheral blood. These receptors all come from a man older than 75 with active or convalescent COVID-19.

The rearrangement links TRBV19 to TRBJ1-5; 7 nucleotides agree with TRBD1. The germline CDR1 and CDR2 sequences are LNHDA and SQIVND (reference sequence). The V and J ends lost 4 bases and 4 bases, in that order; junction bases with no gene match: 7. This CDR3 has 15 amino acids. CDR3 protein: CASSKGGGPNQPQHF. The CDR3 nucleotides read TGTGCCAGTAGTAAAGGAGGGGGCCCAAATCAGCCCCAGCATTTT.

The V call is TRBV11-3, the J call TRBJ1-6, with a tentative D call TRBD1 (6 bases). Germline V gene lookup returns CDR1 SGHNT and CDR2 YENEEA. This CDR3 is built from 13 residues. The V end lost 3 bases, the J end lost 10 bases, and 10 bases lay between the germline ends. CDR3 sequence reads: CASSLGGGSPLHF. CDR3 in DNA: TGTGCCAGCAGCTTGGGTGGGGGCTCACCCCTCCACTTT.

The CDR3 is CASSQDWLDRAYETQYF. The DNA of the CDR3 is TGTGCCAGCAGCCAAGATTGGTTGGACAGGGCTTACGAGACCCAGTACTTC. The chain combines TRBV14 with TRBJ2-5, with 8 bases aligning to TRBD1. Germline V gene lookup returns CDR1 SGHDN and CDR2 FVKESK. CDR3 length: 17 amino acids. With V trimmed by 0 bases and J by 5 bases, 11 bases remained unmatched.

This sequence joins TRBV3-1 (or the pseudogene TRBV3-2) and TRBJ2-3; 10 bases line up with TRBD1. Per germline, CDR1 LGHDT and CDR2 YNNKEL (reference sequence). Trimming removed 2 bases from V and 3 bases from J; junction bases left unmatched: 5. This CDR3 has 16 amino acids. CDR3 region: CASSQTPGQGTDTQYF. The CDR3 DNA is TGTGCCAGCAGCCAAACACCGGGACAGGGGACAGATACGCAGTATTTT.

The chain combines TRBV7-8 with TRBJ1-6; 10 bases align to TRBD1. From germline, CDR1 is SGHVS and CDR2 FQNEAQ. Losses at the gene ends were 5 bases for V and 0 bases for J; bases not matched to a gene: 10. This CDR3 is built from 19 residues. The DNA for the CDR3 is TGTGCCAGCAGCCTGCGGGACAGGGGCCAGAGCTCCTATAATTCACCCCTCCACTTT. Residues: CASSLRDRGQSSYNSPLHF.

This chain joins TRBV3-1 (or the pseudogene TRBV3-2) and TRBJ1-2; TRBD1 is a possible D gene (6 bases). With 4 bases removed from V and 7 bases from J, the gap between germline ends came to 10 bases. Germline CDR1 reads LGHDT; CDR2 reads YNNKEL (reference sequence). The CDR3 consists of 12 residues. The CDR3 DNA is TGTGCCAGCAGCCTACAGGGTCGTGGCTACACCTTC. It codes for CASSLQGRGYTF.

The CDR3 sequence is CASSPTGAGNTEAFF. In DNA form, the CDR3 reads TGTGCCAGCAGCCCGACAGGGGCCGGAAACACTGAAGCTTTCTTT. The rearrangement links TRBV11-3 to TRBJ1-1, with TRBD1 identical over 8 bases. V trimming: 5 bases; J trimming: 2 bases; junction bases outside the gene matches: 7. There are 15 residues in the CDR3. Germline V gene sequence: CDR1 SGHNT, CDR2 YENEEA.

Remarks on this clone: Compared with germline, one end of the junction differs, possibly owing to a read error. J is TRBJ2-5 and V is TRBV5-5; D may be TRBD1 (6 bases). CDR3 size: 16 residues. Germline-derived CDR1 and CDR2 are SGHKS and YYEKEE (reference sequence). The CDR3, as DNA: TGTGCCGGCAGCTTGGCGGCAGGGGAAGTAGGAGAGACCCAGTACTTC. This translates into CAGSLAAGEVGETQYF. Together with reference TRBV5-5 and TRBJ2-5, the CDR3 gives the full variable domain: DAGVTQSPTHLIKTRGQQVTLRCSPISGHKSVSWYQQVLGQGPQFIFQYYEKEERGRGNFPDRFSARQFPNYSSELNVNALLLGDSALYLCAGSLAAGEVGETQYFGPGTRLLVL.

This chain links TRBV30 with TRBJ1-5; TRBD1 matches at 8 bases. The V gene's germline CDR1 is GTSNPN and CDR2 SVGIG (reference sequence). The CDR3 covers 13 residues. With V trimmed by 1 base and J by 7 bases, 3 bases remained unmatched. The CDR3 sequence: CAWSATGVQPQHF. DNA for the CDR3: TGTGCCTGGAGTGCGACAGGGGTCCAGCCCCAGCATTTT.

The genes are TRBV7-6 and TRBJ1-4; D is unclear. The CDR3 has 15 residues. CDR1 SGHVS and CDR2 FNYEAQ come from the germline V gene. Trimming took 1 base from V and 0 from J, leaving 6 bases between them. The DNA of the CDR3 is TGTGCCAGCAGCTTAGTCCCTGCAACTAATGAAAAACTGTTTTTT. Its translation: CASSLVPATNEKLFF.